These 31 T cell receptor beta chains share one sample of origin, sequenced in a study of vaccination and CD4 T cells after COVID-19. Sample treatment: roughly 11-day PBMC culture with coronavirus spike peptide pools or control peptides (ViraFEST assay). The antigens for these receptors are not known. Scientists ran DNA taken from cultured CD4+ T cells through the Oncomine TCR Beta short-read assay for sequencing. From the PCR reads, TCRdb called clonotypes with MiXCR, one entry per CDR3 protein. This table holds 20,000 to 25,000 distinct CDR3 sequences, 55% to 70% found once. Sequenced material: CD4+ T cells from blood, cultured in vitro, taken after SARS-CoV-2 vaccination. The receptors were sampled from a human donor who received a COVID-19 vaccine.

The chain uses TRBV19 and TRBJ1-5; perhaps TRBD1 as D (5 bases). Trimming removed 3 bases from V and 3 bases from J, with 15 bases in between. Per germline, CDR1 LNHDA and CDR2 SQIVND (reference sequence). This CDR3 has 16 amino acids. The CDR3 loop is CASSIKTGGANQPQHF. The CDR3 region has the DNA TGTGCCAGTAGTATTAAGACTGGGGGTGCCAATCAGCCCCAGCATTTT.

The chain is built from TRBV18 and TRBJ2-7; D may be TRBD1 (7 bases). The germline V gene has CDR1 KGHSH and CDR2 LQKENI. This CDR3 has 14 residues. The V end was cut by 2 bases, the J end by 3 bases, with 11 bases between. The CDR3 sequence: CASSPGRGDYEQYF. CDR3 nucleotide sequence: TGTGCCAGCTCACCAGGCAGGGGGGACTACGAGCAGTACTTC.

This clonotype appeared a few times. Here the CDR3 reads CASRPGQGAYYGYTF. The CDR3 nucleotides are TGTGCCAGCAGACCCGGGCAGGGGGCGTACTATGGCTACACCTTC. The V and J genes are TRBV27 and TRBJ1-2; 8 bases agree with TRBD1. With 6 bases clipped from V and 3 bases from J, the junction kept 9 bases outside the gene matches. The CDR3 runs to 15 residues. The germline CDR1 and CDR2 sequences are MNHEY and SMNVEV (reference sequence).

In its sample, this clonotype was seen a few times. The chain recombines TRBV18 with TRBJ1-5; 8 positions match TRBD1. The CDR3 is 16 amino acids. V lost 5 bases and J lost 0; bases outside the gene matches: 6. CDR1 and CDR2 (germline): KGHSH, LQKENI. The CDR3 DNA sequence: TGTGCCAGCTCATCGGACAGGGATTATAGCAATCAGCCCCAGCATTTT. Protein product: CASSSDRDYSNQPQHF.

This clonotype was counted once. The rearrangement links TRBV29-1 to TRBJ1-1, with D possibly matching TRBD1 (5 bases). CDR1 is SQVTM and CDR2 is ANQGSEA in the germline V gene. This CDR3 has 12 residues. V was shortened by 4 bases and J by 2 bases, with 8 bases between the two germline ends. The CDR3 DNA sequence: TGCAGCGTTGCAGGGAGTAACACTGAAGCTTTCTTT. The encoded protein is CSVAGSNTEAFF.

The rearrangement joins TRBV7-9 to TRBJ2-7; a possible D gene is TRBD1 (5 bases). Germline V gene data show CDR1 as SEHNR and CDR2 as FQNEAQ (reference sequence). The CDR3 is 14 amino acids. V lost 1 base and J lost 2, with 9 bases in between. Here the CDR3 DNA reads TGTGCCAGCAGCTTAGGCGACAGAACCTACGAGCAGTACTTC. Its protein product is CASSLGDRTYEQYF.

The genes are TRBV6-1 and TRBJ1-2; 8 bases align to TRBD1. Unmatched junction bases numbered 4, after V lost 6 bases and J lost 7 bases. Germline values: CDR1 MNHNS, CDR2 SASEGT. This CDR3 has 12 amino acids. The CDR3 DNA sequence: TGTGCCAGCAGCCAGGGGGCTGGTGGCTACACCTTC. Translated: CASSQGAGGYTF.

This clonotype was recorded once. The rearrangement uses TRBV20-1 and TRBJ2-1; D is uncertain. The germline V gene encodes CDR1 DFQATT and CDR2 SNEGSKA (reference sequence). The CDR3 covers 14 residues. V lost 3 bases and J 0 bases, leaving 9 bases between the germline ends. The CDR3, as DNA: TGCAGTGCTAGGTGGGCAGGCTCCTACAATGAGCAGTTCTTC. The encoded protein is CSARWAGSYNEQFF.

The chain has TRBV7-6 and TRBJ1-1; 7 bases match TRBD1. Losses at the gene ends were 5 bases for V and 2 bases for J; bases not matched to a gene: 8. CDR1 is SGHVS and CDR2 is FNYEAQ in the germline V gene. This CDR3 contains 15 residues. The CDR3 nucleotides are TGTGCCAGCAGCCAACAGGGGATGGTAAACACTGAAGCTTTCTTT. It codes for CASSQQGMVNTEAFF.

In this sample, this clonotype turned up a few times. The rearrangement uses TRBV10-1 and TRBJ2-5; either TRBD1 or TRBD2 may fit D (6 bases each). Trimming left V 0 bases short and J 4 bases short, with 15 bases between. CDR1 and CDR2 (germline): WNHNN, SYGVQD (reference sequence). The CDR3 totals 16 residues. The CDR3 DNA sequence: TGCGCCAGCAGTGAGTCGACTCCGGGGGCGGGAGAGACCCAGTACTTC. Translation gives CASSESTPGAGETQYF.

There are a few counts of this clonotype. The V gene is TRBV7-2, the J gene TRBJ2-5; D call uncertain. This CDR3 comprises 14 residues. V lost 1 base and J lost 7, with 13 bases in between. Germline V lookup: CDR1 SGHTA, CDR2 FQGNSA. The CDR3 DNA follows: TGTGCCAGCAGCTTAGAGGGCAGGATCGGGACCCAGTACTTC. This sequence encodes CASSLEGRIGTQYF. The whole variable domain, remainder taken from reference TRBV7-2 and TRBJ2-5, is GAGVSQSPSNKVTEKGKDVELRCDPISGHTALYWYRQSLGQGLEFLIYFQGNSAPDKSGLPSDRFSAERTGGSVSTLTIQRTQQEDSAVYLCASSLEGRIGTQYFGPGTRLLVL.

The gene calls are TRBV11-1 and TRBJ1-6; no definite D call. From germline, CDR1 is SGHAT and CDR2 FQDESV (reference sequence). The V and J ends lost 3 bases and 2 bases respectively, with 11 bases between them. The CDR3 has 16 amino acids. For the CDR3, the DNA is TGTGCCAGCAGCTTGGCCCTCCAGGCCTATAATTCACCCCTCCACTTT. It translates to CASSLALQAYNSPLHF.

The chain couples TRBV19 to TRBJ1-5; TRBD1 aligns across 7 bases. Germline CDR1 LNHDA, CDR2 SQIVND (reference sequence). The CDR3 has 14 residues. Trimming at V came to 6 bases and at J to 5 bases, leaving 7 bases not matched to a gene. As DNA, the CDR3 is TGTGCCAGTAGAACCGGGACAGAGGATCAGCCCCAGCATTTT. Protein sequence: CASRTGTEDQPQHF.

The chain uses TRBV2 and TRBJ2-7; D unresolved. Germline V lookup: CDR1 SNHLY, CDR2 FYNNEI. This CDR3 is 14 amino acids long. V was clipped by 6 bases and J by 4 bases, with 16 bases between them. CDR3 region: CASRRHGPQYEQYF. CDR3 DNA: TGTGCCAGCAGGAGACACGGCCCCCAATACGAGCAGTACTTC.

The chain employs TRBV20-1 and TRBJ1-1, with a weak D call TRBD1 (5 bases). Trimming left V 2 bases short and J 1 base short, with 14 bases between. CDR3 length: 15 residues. Germline CDR1 reads DFQATT; CDR2 reads SNEGSKA (reference sequence). The CDR3 DNA follows: TGCAGTGCTAGATCATCCGGGACGGGGAACACTGAAGCTTTCTTT. Translated: CSARSSGTGNTEAFF.

The V call is TRBV7-9, the J call TRBJ2-1, with TRBD2 matching 12 bases. V trimming: 1 base; J trimming: 5 bases; junction bases outside the gene matches: 9. The CDR3 runs to 18 residues. Germline V CDR1 and CDR2: SEHNR, FQNEAQ (reference sequence). The DNA of the CDR3 is TGTGCCAGCAGCTTAGTGGGCCCGCTAGCGGGGGGGCACAATGAGCAGTTCTTC. Amino acid sequence: CASSLVGPLAGGHNEQFF.

V usage is TRBV12-3 or TRBV12-4 and J usage is TRBJ2-1; D unresolved. V was shortened by 4 bases and J by 7 bases, with 8 bases between the two germline ends. The CDR3 length is 12 residues. DNA of the CDR3: TGTGCCAGCAGTTCCCGTCATAATGAGCAGTTCTTC. The encoded protein is CASSSRHNEQFF.

V gene TRBV25-1 combines with J gene TRBJ1-6; D ambiguous. Trimming shortened V by 10 bases and J by 10 bases, and 23 bases separated the two germline ends. The germline CDR1 and CDR2 sequences are MGHDK and SYGVNS. The CDR3 sequence is 15 residues long. The CDR3 bases are TGTGCCACCACGACATCAAGGGTAATCGACTCACCCCTCCACTTT. Encoded protein: CATTTSRVIDSPLHF.

This sequence joins TRBV20-1 and TRBJ2-3, with a weak D call TRBD1 (6 bases). This CDR3 contains 16 residues. V lost 3 bases to trimming and J lost 3 bases, with 19 bases between them. The germline CDR1 and CDR2 sequences are DFQATT and SNEGSKA (reference sequence). The CDR3 region is CSASPRQGRGTDTQYF. In nucleotides, the CDR3 is TGCAGTGCTAGCCCCCGGCAGGGGAGAGGAACAGATACGCAGTATTTT.

This sequence joins TRBV10-1 and TRBJ2-3; 8 nucleotides align to TRBD2. CDR1 and CDR2 (germline): WNHNN, SYGVQD (reference sequence). J gave up 2 bases and V 10 bases, and 11 bases lay outside the gene matches. The CDR3 runs 15 residues. The CDR3 nucleotides read TGCGCCACCGGGACAACTAGCGGAACCACAGATACGCAGTATTTT. It is translated as CATGTTSGTTDTQYF.

The chain uses TRBV25-1 and TRBJ2-5; TRBD1 is a possible D gene (5 bases). The CDR3 is 14 amino acids. The germline CDR1 and CDR2 sequences are MGHDK and SYGVNS. The V end was cut by 1 base, the J end by 5 bases, with 11 bases between. DNA of the CDR3: TGTGCCAGCAGTGAATGGCAGGGTCAGGAGACCCAGTACTTC. Translation: CASSEWQGQETQYF.

This clonotype was found a few times. CDR3 in amino acids: CAWIPRVDTEAFF. The CDR3 DNA follows: TGTGCCTGGATTCCCAGGGTGGACACTGAAGCTTTCTTT. This rearrangement joins TRBV30 to TRBJ1-1, with TRBD1 as a possible D gene (5 bases). The germline gives CDR1 GTSNPN, CDR2 SVGIG (reference sequence). V was shortened by 4 bases and J by 3 bases, with 12 bases between the two germline ends. The CDR3 covers 13 residues.

The chain employs TRBV28 and TRBJ2-3, with TRBD1 as a possible D gene (5 bases). V was clipped by 5 bases and J by 1 base, with 13 bases between them. Looked up from germline, CDR1 is MDHEN and CDR2 is SYDVKM. CDR3 length equals 15 residues. The CDR3 protein is CASSITGVGTDTQYF. CDR3 in DNA: TGTGCCAGCAGTATCACAGGTGTTGGCACAGATACGCAGTATTTT.

The gene calls are TRBV7-9 and TRBJ1-5, with 10 bases identical to TRBD1. The germline V gene encodes CDR1 SEHNR and CDR2 FQNEAQ (reference sequence). The CDR3 is made up of 16 amino acids. Unmatched junction bases numbered 6, after V lost 3 bases and J lost 4 bases. This chain's CDR3 is CASSLGTGAPNQPQHF. Here the CDR3 DNA reads TGTGCCAGCAGCTTGGGGACAGGGGCCCCTAATCAGCCCCAGCATTTT.

This chain uses TRBV20-1 with TRBJ1-2; 10 bases agree with TRBD1. The junction had 5 bases not matched to a gene; V was cut back by 2 bases and J by 2 bases. In germline, CDR1 is DFQATT, CDR2 SNEGSKA (reference sequence). The CDR3 runs 15 residues. The CDR3 here is CSARPRGQGNYGYTF. As DNA, the CDR3 is TGCAGTGCTAGACCACGGGGACAGGGGAACTATGGCTACACCTTC.

The table lists this clonotype with a few counts. The rearrangement links TRBV7-9 to TRBJ1-2; D is ambiguous. CDR1 is SEHNR, CDR2 FQNEAQ, per germline (reference sequence). There are 13 residues in the CDR3. Deletions cut 6 bases from V and 4 bases from J, with 12 bases between. In DNA form, the CDR3 reads TGTGCCAGCAGTAAAGGCAGTGCCTATGGCTACACCTTC. Residues: CASSKGSAYGYTF.

The CDR3 loop reads CASSGQGDQPQHF. DNA of the CDR3: TGTGCCAGCAGTGGACAGGGGGACCAGCCCCAGCATTTT. J is TRBJ1-5 and V is TRBV25-1; TRBD1 aligns across 9 bases. The germline V gene encodes CDR1 MGHDK and CDR2 SYGVNS. The V gene end was trimmed by 4 bases and the J gene end by 7 bases; junction bases not matched to a gene: 2. The CDR3 runs 13 residues.

The V and J genes are TRBV6-1 and TRBJ1-6; D is unclear. The V end lost 6 bases, the J end lost 9 bases, and 15 bases lay between the germline ends. The germline V gene encodes CDR1 MNHNS and CDR2 SASEGT. The CDR3 spans 14 residues. Here the CDR3 reads CASSVTVEASPLHF. The CDR3 DNA reads as TGTGCCAGCAGCGTTACGGTGGAGGCTTCACCCCTCCACTTT.

J is TRBJ2-7 and V is TRBV19, with TRBD1 as a possible D gene (5 bases). V lost 3 bases to trimming and J lost 2 bases, with 17 bases between them. Germline V gives CDR1 LNHDA, CDR2 SQIVND (reference sequence). This CDR3 contains 16 residues. The CDR3 reads CASSMFPDTPTYEQYF. The CDR3 DNA follows: TGTGCCAGTAGTATGTTTCCGGACACGCCTACCTACGAGCAGTACTTC.

The chain carries TRBV20-1 and TRBJ2-7; 7 nucleotides line up with TRBD2. The CDR3 spans 14 residues. Germline V gives CDR1 DFQATT, CDR2 SNEGSKA (reference sequence). Losses at the gene ends were 3 bases for V and 0 bases for J; bases not matched to a gene: 5. The CDR3, as DNA: TGCAGTGCTAGTCCAGCGGGAAACTCCTACGAGCAGTACTTC. Translation gives CSASPAGNSYEQYF.

The chain carries TRBV20-1 and TRBJ2-5, with D uncertain. The CDR3 has 12 residues. CDR1 and CDR2 from the germline V gene are DFQATT and SNEGSKA (reference sequence). Trimming took off 2 bases at V and 7 bases at J, with 11 bases between the two ends. The CDR3 sequence is CSARSISGTQYF. CDR3 nucleotides: TGCAGTGCTAGAAGTATCTCAGGGACCCAGTACTTC.